The entry below gives a single TCR beta chain sequence along with its context. Its matching antigen is unknown. These data come from a study of T cell responses to AZD1222 COVID-19 vaccine. Study outcomes and limitations: Following two doses of AZD1222, Spike-specific TCR breadth and depth rose.

V shed 6 bases and J shed 4 bases, with 9 bases lying between them. The germline gives CDR1 MDHEN, CDR2 SYDVKM. The CDR3 has 12 amino acids. Sequenced by immunoSEQ multiplex PCR; TCRdb stores in-frame clones only, minus some. Here the sample spans 200,000 to 250,000 clones, 90% to 95% being singletons. Sequences were derived from peripheral blood, sampled on day 0 of MenACWY control vaccination. The origin of this receptor is an adult in good health. J is TRBJ1-2 and V is TRBV28; D uncertain. In nucleotides, the CDR3 is TGTGCCAGCAGGCGGGCTCCCTATGGCTACACCTTC. Protein: CASRRAPYGYTF.